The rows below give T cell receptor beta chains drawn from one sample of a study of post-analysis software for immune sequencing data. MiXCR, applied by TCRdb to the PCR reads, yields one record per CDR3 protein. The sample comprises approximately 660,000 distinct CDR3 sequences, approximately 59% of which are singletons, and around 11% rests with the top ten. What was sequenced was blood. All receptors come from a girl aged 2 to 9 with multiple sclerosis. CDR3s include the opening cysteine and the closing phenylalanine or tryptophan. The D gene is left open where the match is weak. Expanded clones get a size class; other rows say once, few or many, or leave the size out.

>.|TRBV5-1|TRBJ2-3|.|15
TGCGCCAGCAGCCCCGGAGAACTCAGCACAGATACGCGGTATTTT
CASSPGELSTDTRYF
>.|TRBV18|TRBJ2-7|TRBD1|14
TGTGCCAGCTCACCGGGGACAGGGCATTACGAGCAGTACTTC
CASSPGTGHYEQYF
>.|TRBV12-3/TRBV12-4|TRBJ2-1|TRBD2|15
TGTGCCAGCAGTTCCCTACTAGCGGGGGGCTCCAAGCAGTTCTTC
CASSSLLAGGSKQFF
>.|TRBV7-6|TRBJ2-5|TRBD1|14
TGTGCCAGCAGCTTATCCAGGGGGCCGGAGACCCAGTACTTC
CASSLSRGPETQYF
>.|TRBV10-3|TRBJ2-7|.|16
TGTGCCATCGCCCTGGCCGAGGTGACAGACTTCTACGAGCAGTACTTC
CAIALAEVTDFYEQYF
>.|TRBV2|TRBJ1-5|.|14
TGTGCCAGCAGTTCGGAATTTAGCAATCAGCCCCAGCATTTT
CASSSEFSNQPQHF
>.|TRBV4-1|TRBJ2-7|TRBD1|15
TGCGCCAGCAGCCAGGGGGGACAGGGATCTTACGAGCAGTACTTC
CASSQGGQGSYEQYF
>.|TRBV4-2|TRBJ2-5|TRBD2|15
TGTGCCAGCAGCCTGACTAGCGGGAACCAAGAGACCCAGTACTTC
CASSLTSGNQETQYF
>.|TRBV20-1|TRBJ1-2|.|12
TGCAGTGCTAGAAGGGGCTACTATGGCTACACCTTC
CSARRGYYGYTF
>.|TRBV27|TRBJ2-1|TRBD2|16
TGTGCCAGCAGTTTTTTAGCGGGAGGGCCGACGAATGAGCAGTTCTTC
CASSFLAGGPTNEQFF
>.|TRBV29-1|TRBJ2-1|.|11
TGCAGCGTGCCCCGTCGTAATGAGCAGTTCTTC
CSVPRRNEQFF
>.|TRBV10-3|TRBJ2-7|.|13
TGTGCCATCAGTGAGTCTGAAGGTTACGAGCAGTACTTC
CAISESEGYEQYF
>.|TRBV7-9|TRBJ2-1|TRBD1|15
TGTGCCAGCAGCCCGGACAGGGTGTCCTACAATGAGCAGTTCTTC
CASSPDRVSYNEQFF
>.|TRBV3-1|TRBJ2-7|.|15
TGTGCCAGCAGCCCCGACTTATTCAGGGCCGACGAGCAGTACTTC
CASSPDLFRADEQYF
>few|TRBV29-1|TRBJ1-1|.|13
TGCAGCGTTGAATTCGGATTTTCCACTGAAGCTTTCTTT
CSVEFGFSTEAFF
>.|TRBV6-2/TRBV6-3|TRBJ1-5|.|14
TGTGCCAGCAGTTACTCGAGCCTCGGTCAGCCCCAGCATTTT
CASSYSSLGQPQHF
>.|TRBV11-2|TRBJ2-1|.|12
TGTGCCAGCAGCTTCTGGGTTGATGAGCAGTTCTTC
CASSFWVDEQFF
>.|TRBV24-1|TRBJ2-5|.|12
TGTGCCACCAGTGAAACCGAAGAGACCCAGTACTTC
CATSETEETQYF
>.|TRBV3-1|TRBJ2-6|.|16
TGTGCCAGCAGCCAGGGGCTTTTTTCTGGGGCCAACGTCCTGACTTTC
CASSQGLFSGANVLTF
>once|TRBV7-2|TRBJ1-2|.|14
TGCGCCAGCAGGTCCGGACAGCTTGGCTATGGCTACACCTTC
CASRSGQLGYGYTF
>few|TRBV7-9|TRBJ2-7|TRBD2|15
TGTGCCAGCAGCTCACGGGCTAGCGGGAGTCACGAGCAGTACTTC
CASSSRASGSHEQYF
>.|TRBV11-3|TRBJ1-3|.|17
TGTGCCAGCAGCTCCCTCATAGGGGAAGGGTCTGGAAACACCATATATTTT
CASSSLIGEGSGNTIYF
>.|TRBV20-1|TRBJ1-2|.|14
TGCAGTGCTAGAGATTGGCAGGGTAACTATGGCTACACCTTC
CSARDWQGNYGYTF
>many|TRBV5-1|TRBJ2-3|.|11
TGTGCCAGCAGCTTAGCAGATACGCAGTATTTT
CASSLADTQYF
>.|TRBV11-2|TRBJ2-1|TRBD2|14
TGTGCCAGCAGTTTTGCGGGGGGTTACAATGAGCAGTTCTTC
CASSFAGGYNEQFF
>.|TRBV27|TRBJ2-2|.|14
TGTGCCAGCAGTTTGAGCTGGAGGGCTGGGGAGCTGTTTTTT
CASSLSWRAGELFF
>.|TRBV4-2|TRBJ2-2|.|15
TGTGCCAGCAGCCAAGAGGGGAAAGGGACCGGGGAGCTGTTTTTT
CASSQEGKGTGELFF
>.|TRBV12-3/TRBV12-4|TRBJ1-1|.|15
TGTGCCAGCAGTCCGGGCAGCGCCAGAAACACTGAAGCTTTCTTT
CASSPGSARNTEAFF
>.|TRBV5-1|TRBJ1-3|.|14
TGCGCCAGCCAGAAAGGGGTCTCTGGAAACACCATATATTTT
CASQKGVSGNTIYF
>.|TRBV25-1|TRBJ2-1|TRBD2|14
TGTGCCAGCAGTGTGCGGGGGGGCTACAATGAGCAGTTCTTC
CASSVRGGYNEQFF
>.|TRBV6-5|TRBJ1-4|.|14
TGTGCCAGCAGCGGGACCGCGAATAATGAAAAACTGTTTTTT
CASSGTANNEKLFF
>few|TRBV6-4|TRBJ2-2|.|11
TGTGCCAGCAGAGACACCGGGGAGCTGTTTTTT
CASRDTGELFF
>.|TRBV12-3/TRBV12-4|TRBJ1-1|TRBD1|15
TGTGCCAGCAGGGAAAACAGGGGGCTTGGCACTGAAGCTTTCTTT
CASRENRGLGTEAFF
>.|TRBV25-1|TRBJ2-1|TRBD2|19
TGTGCCAGCGTTGGGACTAGCGGGAGGTCCCGTCGGCCTTACAATGAGCAGTTCTTC
CASVGTSGRSRRPYNEQFF
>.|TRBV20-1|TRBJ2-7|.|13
TGCAGTGCTTCTTCCTCGGGGGGCGCAGGGCAGTACTTC
CSASSSGGAGQYF
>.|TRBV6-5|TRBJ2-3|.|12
TGTGCCAGCAGCTACGATGGAGATACGCAGTATTTT
CASSYDGDTQYF
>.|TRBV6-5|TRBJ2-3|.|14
TGTGCCAGCAGTTACACAGGCGTCAGGGCCCACTGGTATTTT
CASSYTGVRAHWYF
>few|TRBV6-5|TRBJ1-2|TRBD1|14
TGTGCCAGCACCCCGACAGGGGGCAGCTATGGCTACACCTTC
CASTPTGGSYGYTF
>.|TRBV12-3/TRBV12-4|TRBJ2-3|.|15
TGTGCCAGCAGTTTAGTTCATATGAACGGACCTTCGCAGTATTTT
CASSLVHMNGPSQYF
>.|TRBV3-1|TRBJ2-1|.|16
TGTGCCAGCAGCCAAGAGGAGGCCCGACCCTCCAATGAGCAGTTCTTC
CASSQEEARPSNEQFF
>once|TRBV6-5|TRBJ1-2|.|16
TGTGCCAGCAGTTACTCTCTGGACAGAGCCTTCTATGGCTACACCTTC
CASSYSLDRAFYGYTF
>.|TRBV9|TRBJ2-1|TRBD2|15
TGTGCCAGTAGCGTTAGCGGGGTCCCGGGGAATGAGCAGTTCTTC
CASSVSGVPGNEQFF
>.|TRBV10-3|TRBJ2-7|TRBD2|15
TGTGCCATCAGTAAAGCGGGAGGGAGCTCCTACGAGCAGTACTTC
CAISKAGGSSYEQYF
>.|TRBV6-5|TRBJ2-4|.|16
TGTGCCAGCAGTTCGATTATGACCTGGGCCAAAAACATTCAGTACTTC
CASSSIMTWAKNIQYF
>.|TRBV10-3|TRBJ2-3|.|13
TGTGCCATCGGGTCGGAGGGCACAGATACGCAGTATTTT
CAIGSEGTDTQYF
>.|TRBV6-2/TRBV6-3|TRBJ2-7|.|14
TGTGCCAGCAGTTTTACCGGGACCCCCTACGAGCAGTACTTC
CASSFTGTPYEQYF
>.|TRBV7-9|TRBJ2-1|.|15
TGTGCCAGCAGCTTATTTGGGCAGGGTTTAAGTGAGCAGTTCTTC
CASSLFGQGLSEQFF
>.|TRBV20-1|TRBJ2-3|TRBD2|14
TGCAGTGCTCGGACTAGCGAGAACACAGATACGCAGTATTTT
CSARTSENTDTQYF
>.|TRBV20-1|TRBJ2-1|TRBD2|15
TGCAGTGCTCTCATCGGGACTAGCGGACCGAGCGAGCAGTTCTTC
CSALIGTSGPSEQFF
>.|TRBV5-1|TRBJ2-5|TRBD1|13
TGCGCCAGCAGCAGGGGACAGCTGGAGACCCAGTACTTC
CASSRGQLETQYF
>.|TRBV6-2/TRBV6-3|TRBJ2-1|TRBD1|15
TGTGCCAGCACCTTAACAGGGGGCCCCTACAATGAGCAGTTCTTC
CASTLTGGPYNEQFF
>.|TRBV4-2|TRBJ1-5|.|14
TGTGCCAGCAGCCGCCAGTTGGGCGATCAGCCCCAGCATTTT
CASSRQLGDQPQHF
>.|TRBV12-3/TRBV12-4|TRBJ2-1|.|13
TGTGTCACCCGCGGTAGCTCCTACAATGAGCAGTTCTTC
CVTRGSSYNEQFF
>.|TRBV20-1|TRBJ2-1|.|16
TGCAGTGCTAGAGGTGGTACTAGCCTTCGCTACAATAAGCAGTTCTTC
CSARGGTSLRYNKQFF
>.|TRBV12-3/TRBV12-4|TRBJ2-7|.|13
TGTGCCAGCAGTTTACGGGAATTCCACGAGCAGTACTTC
CASSLREFHEQYF
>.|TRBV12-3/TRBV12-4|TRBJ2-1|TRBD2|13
TGTGCCAGCAGTGTAGCGGGCCTCAATGAGCAGTTCTTC
CASSVAGLNEQFF
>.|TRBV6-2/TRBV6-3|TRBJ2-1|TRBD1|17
TGTGCCAGCAGTCGGTTTAGGGGACAGGGGGCGAACAATGAGCAGTTCTTC
CASSRFRGQGANNEQFF
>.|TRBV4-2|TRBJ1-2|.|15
TGTGCCAGCAGCCAAGAAGAGGGAGGGAGCTATGGCTACACCTTC
CASSQEEGGSYGYTF
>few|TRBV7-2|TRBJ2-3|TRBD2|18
TGTGCCAGCAGCTTAGGGGATTGGACTAGCGGGTATGATGATACGCAGTATTTT
CASSLGDWTSGYDDTQYF
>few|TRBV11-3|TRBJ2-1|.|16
TGTGCCAGCAGCACGCCGCCAGGGGATGCCTACAATGAGCAGTTCTTC
CASSTPPGDAYNEQFF